The 6 T cell receptor beta chains below come from one sample, sequenced in a study of OX40 agonist ivuxolimab in advanced cancers. Here immunoSEQ multiplex PCR was the method, and the copy in TCRdb shows in-frame clones only, minus some. The table shows 50,000 to 70,000 clones, with roughly 85% occurring only once. The sequencing here drew on CD4+ or CD8+ T cells sorted from blood, taken in a trial of the OX40 agonist ivuxolimab. The receptor set was obtained from an adult with an advanced solid tumor such as melanoma, head and neck, liver or kidney cancer.

V gene TRBV6-5 combines with J gene TRBJ2-1; a possible D gene is TRBD2 (6 bases). Looked up from germline, CDR1 is MNHEY and CDR2 is SVGAGI. Deletions cut 6 bases from V and 9 bases from J, with 21 bases between. This CDR3 comprises 15 residues. CDR3 sequence reads: CASSPRALGEAEQFF. As DNA, the CDR3 is TGTGCCAGCAGCCCACGAGCTTTGGGGGAGGCTGAGCAGTTCTTC.

The V gene is TRBV18, the J gene TRBJ1-3, with a possible D match to TRBD1 (5 bases). From germline, CDR1 is KGHSH and CDR2 LQKENI. V dropped 1 base and J dropped 9 bases, with 13 bases sitting between them. This CDR3 has 14 amino acids. The CDR3 region has the DNA TGTGCCAGCTCACCACGCCAGGGCGAGAGCACCATATATTTT. Its translation: CASSPRQGESTIYF.

This chain joins TRBV5-1 and TRBJ2-7; TRBD2 is a possible D gene (7 bases). The CDR3 is made up of 13 amino acids. Germline V CDR1 and CDR2: SGHRS, YFSETQ. The V gene lost 4 bases and the J gene lost 2 bases, with 10 bases spanning the gap. This CDR3 reads CASSQGTTYEQYF. CDR3 coding DNA: TGCGCCAGCAGCCAGGGGACTACCTACGAGCAGTACTTC.

The DNA of the CDR3 is TGCGCCAGCAGCCCAGAAACGCCAGGGACCCAGTACTTC. It translates to CASSPETPGTQYF. The V gene is TRBV5-1, the J gene TRBJ2-5; D unresolved. Germline values: CDR1 SGHRS, CDR2 YFSETQ. This CDR3 is 13 amino acids long. V lost 4 bases and J lost 7, with 14 bases in between.

In DNA, the CDR3 is TGTGCCAGTAGTATCACCGACTTTGATACGCAGTATTTT. This codes for CASSITDFDTQYF. The chain couples TRBV19 to TRBJ2-3; D unresolved. This CDR3 comprises 13 residues. Germline V gives CDR1 LNHDA, CDR2 SQIVND (reference sequence). Trimming cost V 3 bases and J 6 bases, with 10 bases left between them. Together with reference TRBV19 and TRBJ2-3, the CDR3 gives the full variable domain: DGGITQSPKYLFRKEGQNVTLSCEQNLNHDAMYWYRQDPGQGLRLIYYSQIVNDFQKGDIAEGYSVSREKKESFPLTVTSAQKNPTAFYLCASSITDFDTQYFGPGTRLTVL.

The chain employs TRBV6-1 and TRBJ2-7; no firm D call. Germline CDR1 and CDR2: MNHNS and SASEGT. The CDR3 length is 12 residues. V was clipped by 7 bases and J by 1 base, with 8 bases between them. The CDR3 DNA is TGTGCCAGCATGAAGGAATCCTACGAGCAGTACTTC. It specifies CASMKESYEQYF.